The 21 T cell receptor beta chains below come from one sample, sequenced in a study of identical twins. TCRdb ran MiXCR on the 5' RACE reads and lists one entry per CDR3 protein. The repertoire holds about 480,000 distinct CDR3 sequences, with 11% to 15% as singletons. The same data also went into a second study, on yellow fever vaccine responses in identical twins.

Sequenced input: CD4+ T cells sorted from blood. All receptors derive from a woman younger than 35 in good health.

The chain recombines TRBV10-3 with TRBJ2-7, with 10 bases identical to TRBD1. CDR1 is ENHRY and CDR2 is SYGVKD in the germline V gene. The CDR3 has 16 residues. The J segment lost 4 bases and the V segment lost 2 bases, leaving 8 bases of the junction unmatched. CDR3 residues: CAISEPGTGEGYEQYF. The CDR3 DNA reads TGTGCCATCAGTGAGCCCGGGACAGGGGAAGGTTACGAGCAGTACTTC.

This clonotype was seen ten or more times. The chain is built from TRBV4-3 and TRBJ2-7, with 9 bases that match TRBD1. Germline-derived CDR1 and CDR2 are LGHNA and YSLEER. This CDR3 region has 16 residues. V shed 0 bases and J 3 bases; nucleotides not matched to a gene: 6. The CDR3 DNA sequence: TGCGCCAGCAGCCAAGATACAGGGGGCGAGGTCTACGAGCAGTACTTC. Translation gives CASSQDTGGEVYEQYF.

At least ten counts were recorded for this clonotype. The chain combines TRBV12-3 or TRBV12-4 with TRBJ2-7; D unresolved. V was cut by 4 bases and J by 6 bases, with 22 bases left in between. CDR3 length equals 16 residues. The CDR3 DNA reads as TGTGCCAGCAGTTCCCTGGGCCGTCAGATAATAGCCGAGCAGTACTTC. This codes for CASSSLGRQIIAEQYF.

The DNA of the CDR3 is TGTGCCAGCAGACTGACAGGGGACAATTCACCCCTCCACTTT. It translates to CASRLTGDNSPLHF. V and J are TRBV12-3 or TRBV12-4 and TRBJ1-6; 8 bases map to TRBD1. CDR3 length equals 14 residues. J was trimmed by 7 bases and V by 6 bases; bases with no gene match: 5.

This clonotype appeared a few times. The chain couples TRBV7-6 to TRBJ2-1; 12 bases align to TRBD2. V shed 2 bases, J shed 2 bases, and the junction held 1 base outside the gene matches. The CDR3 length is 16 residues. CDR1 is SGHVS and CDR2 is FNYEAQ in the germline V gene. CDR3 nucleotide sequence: TGTGCCAGCAGCTTACGGACTAGCGGGACCTACAATGAGCAGTTCTTC. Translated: CASSLRTSGTYNEQFF.

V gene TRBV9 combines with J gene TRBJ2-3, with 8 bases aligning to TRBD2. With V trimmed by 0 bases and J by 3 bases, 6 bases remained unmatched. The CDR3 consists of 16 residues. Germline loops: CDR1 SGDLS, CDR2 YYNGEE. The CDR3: CASSVVPGGETDTQYF. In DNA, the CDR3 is TGTGCCAGCAGCGTAGTACCCGGGGGGGAGACAGATACGCAGTATTTT. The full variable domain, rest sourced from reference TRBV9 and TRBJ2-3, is DSGVTQTPKHLITATGQRVTLRCSPRSGDLSVYWYQQSLDQGLQFLIQYYNGEERAKGNILERFSAQQFPDLHSELNLSSLELGDSALYFCASSVVPGGETDTQYFGPGTRLTVL.

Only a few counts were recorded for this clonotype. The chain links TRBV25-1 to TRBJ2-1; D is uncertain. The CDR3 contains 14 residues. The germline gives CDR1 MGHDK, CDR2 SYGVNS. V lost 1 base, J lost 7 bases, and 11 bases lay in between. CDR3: CASSEWGSQNEQFF. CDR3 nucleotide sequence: TGTGCCAGCAGTGAATGGGGTAGTCAAAATGAGCAGTTCTTC.

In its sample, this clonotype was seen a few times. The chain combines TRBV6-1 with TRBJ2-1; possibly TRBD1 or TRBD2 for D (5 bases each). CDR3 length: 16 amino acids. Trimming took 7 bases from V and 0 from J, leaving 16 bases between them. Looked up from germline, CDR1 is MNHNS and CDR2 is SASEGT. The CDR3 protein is CASIPGDVSSYNEQFF. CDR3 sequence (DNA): TGTGCCAGCATCCCCGGGGACGTAAGCTCCTACAATGAGCAGTTCTTC.

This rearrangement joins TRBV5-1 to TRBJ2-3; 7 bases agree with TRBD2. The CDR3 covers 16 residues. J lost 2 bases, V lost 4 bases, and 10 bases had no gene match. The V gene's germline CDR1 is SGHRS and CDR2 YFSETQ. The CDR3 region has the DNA TGCGCCAGCAGCGGGAGGACTAGTGGGATCACAGATACGCAGTATTTT. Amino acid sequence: CASSGRTSGITDTQYF.

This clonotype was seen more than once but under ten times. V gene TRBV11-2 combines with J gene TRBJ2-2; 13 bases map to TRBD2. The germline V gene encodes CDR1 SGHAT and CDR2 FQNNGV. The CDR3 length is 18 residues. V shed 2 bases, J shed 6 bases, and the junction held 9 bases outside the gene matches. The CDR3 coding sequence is TGTGCCAGCAGCTTAACTAGCGGGAGGGCGTACTTTCCCGGGGAGCTGTTTTTT. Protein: CASSLTSGRAYFPGELFF.

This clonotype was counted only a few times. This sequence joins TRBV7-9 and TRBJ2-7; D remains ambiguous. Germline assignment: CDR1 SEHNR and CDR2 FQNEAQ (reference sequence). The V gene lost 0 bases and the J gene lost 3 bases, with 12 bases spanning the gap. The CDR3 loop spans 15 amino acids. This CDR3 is CASSLAPGKRYEQYF. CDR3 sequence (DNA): TGTGCCAGCAGCTTAGCTCCTGGAAAACGCTACGAGCAGTACTTC.

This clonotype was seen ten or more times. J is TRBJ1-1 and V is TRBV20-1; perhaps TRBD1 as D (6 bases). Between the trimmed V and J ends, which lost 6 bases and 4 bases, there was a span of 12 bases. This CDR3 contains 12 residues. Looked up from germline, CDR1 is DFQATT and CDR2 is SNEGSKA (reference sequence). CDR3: CSASRGTTEAFF. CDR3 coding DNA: TGCAGTGCAAGCAGGGGAACCACTGAAGCTTTCTTT.

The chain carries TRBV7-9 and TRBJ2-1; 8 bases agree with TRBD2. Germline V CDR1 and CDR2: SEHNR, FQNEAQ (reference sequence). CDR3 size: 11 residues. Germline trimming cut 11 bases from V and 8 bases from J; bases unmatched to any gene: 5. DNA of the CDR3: TGTGCCGCGGGGGGCAGAGATGAGCAGTTCTTC. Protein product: CAAGGRDEQFF. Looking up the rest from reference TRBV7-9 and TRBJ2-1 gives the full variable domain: DTGVSQNPRHKITKRGQNVTFRCDPISEHNRLYWYRQTLGQGPEFLTYFQNEAQLEKSRLLSDRFSAERPKGSFSTLEIQRTEQGDSAMYLCAAGGRDEQFFGPGTRLTVL.

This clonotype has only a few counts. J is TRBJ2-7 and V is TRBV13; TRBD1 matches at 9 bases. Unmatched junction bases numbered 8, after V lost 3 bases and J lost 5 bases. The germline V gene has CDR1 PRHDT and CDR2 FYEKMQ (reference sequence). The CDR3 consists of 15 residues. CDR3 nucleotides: TGTGCCAGCAGCTTTGACAGGGGGTTTAAGAACGAGCAGTACTTC. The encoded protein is CASSFDRGFKNEQYF.

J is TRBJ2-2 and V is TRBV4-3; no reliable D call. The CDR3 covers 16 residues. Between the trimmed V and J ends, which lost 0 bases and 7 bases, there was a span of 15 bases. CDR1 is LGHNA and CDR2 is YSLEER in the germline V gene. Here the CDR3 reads CASSQDFSFRYGELFF. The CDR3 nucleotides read TGCGCCAGCAGCCAAGATTTTAGTTTCCGATACGGGGAGCTGTTTTTT.

The CDR3 coding sequence is TGCAGTGCCCGGACAGGGCCAAATTCACCCCTCCACTTT. Protein product: CSARTGPNSPLHF. This chain links TRBV20-1 with TRBJ1-6; 8 bases are a match to TRBD1. The trim removed 6 bases at V and 7 bases at J, leaving 5 bases unmatched. The CDR3 extends over 13 amino acids. CDR1 and CDR2 (germline): DFQATT, SNEGSKA (reference sequence).

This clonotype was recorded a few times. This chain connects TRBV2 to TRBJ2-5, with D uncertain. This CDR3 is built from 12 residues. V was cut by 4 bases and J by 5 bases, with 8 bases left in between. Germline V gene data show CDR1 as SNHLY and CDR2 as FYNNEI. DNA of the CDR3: TGTGCCAGCAGTGTTTCCCGGGAGACCCAGTACTTC. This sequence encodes CASSVSRETQYF.

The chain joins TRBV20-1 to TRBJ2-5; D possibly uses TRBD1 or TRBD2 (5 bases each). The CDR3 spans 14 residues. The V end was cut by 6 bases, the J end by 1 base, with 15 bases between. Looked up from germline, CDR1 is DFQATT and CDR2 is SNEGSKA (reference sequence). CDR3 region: CSAFEGSLQETQYF. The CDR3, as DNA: TGCAGTGCCTTCGAGGGGAGTCTCCAAGAGACCCAGTACTTC.

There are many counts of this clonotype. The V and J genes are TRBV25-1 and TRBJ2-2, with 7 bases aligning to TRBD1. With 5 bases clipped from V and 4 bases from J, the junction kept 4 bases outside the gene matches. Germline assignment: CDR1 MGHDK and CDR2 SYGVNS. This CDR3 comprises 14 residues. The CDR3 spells CASSYRGSTGELFF. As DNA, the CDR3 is TGTGCCAGCAGTTACAGGGGAAGCACCGGGGAGCTGTTTTTT.

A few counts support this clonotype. This CDR3 reads CASSVRASVGYNEQFF. CDR3 nucleotide sequence: TGTGCCAGCAGCGTACGGGCCTCGGTAGGCTACAATGAGCAGTTCTTC. The rearrangement joins TRBV9 to TRBJ2-1; unclear D gene. Germline V lookup: CDR1 SGDLS, CDR2 YYNGEE. The CDR3 spans 16 residues. Trimming cost V 1 base and J 3 bases, with 14 bases left between them.

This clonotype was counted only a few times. In DNA, the CDR3 is TGCGCCAGCAGCCCAATGCCGGGGGGGCGGCAGTTCTTC. It specifies CASSPMPGGRQFF. The J gene is TRBJ2-1, the V gene TRBV4-3, with 8 bases that match TRBD2. After removal of 4 bases from V and 12 bases from J, the junction contained 8 bases not matched to a gene. This CDR3 region has 13 residues. Germline values: CDR1 LGHNA, CDR2 YSLEER.